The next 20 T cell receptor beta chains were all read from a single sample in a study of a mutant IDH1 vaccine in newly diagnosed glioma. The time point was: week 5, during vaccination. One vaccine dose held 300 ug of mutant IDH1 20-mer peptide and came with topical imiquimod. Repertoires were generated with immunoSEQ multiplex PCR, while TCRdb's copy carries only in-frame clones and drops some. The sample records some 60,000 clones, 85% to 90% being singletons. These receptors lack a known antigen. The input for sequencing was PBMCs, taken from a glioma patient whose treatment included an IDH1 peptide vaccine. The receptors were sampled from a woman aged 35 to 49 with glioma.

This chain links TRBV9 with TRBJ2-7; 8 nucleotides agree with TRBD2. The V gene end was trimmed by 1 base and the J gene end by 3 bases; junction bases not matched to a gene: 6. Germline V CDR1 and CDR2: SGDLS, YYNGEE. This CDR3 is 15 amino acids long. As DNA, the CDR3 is TGTGCCAGCAGCGTACAAGCGGGAGCGAACTACGAGCAGTACTTC. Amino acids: CASSVQAGANYEQYF.

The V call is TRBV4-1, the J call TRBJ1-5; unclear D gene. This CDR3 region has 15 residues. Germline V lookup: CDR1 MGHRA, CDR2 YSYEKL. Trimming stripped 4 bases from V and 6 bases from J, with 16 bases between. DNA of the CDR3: TGCGCCAGCAGCCCCCGACCGGATTCAGGTCAGCCCCAGCATTTT. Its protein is CASSPRPDSGQPQHF.

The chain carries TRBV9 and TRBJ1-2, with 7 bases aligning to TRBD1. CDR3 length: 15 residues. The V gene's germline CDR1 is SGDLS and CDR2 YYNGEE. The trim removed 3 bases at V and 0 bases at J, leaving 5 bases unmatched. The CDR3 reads CASSDVRGTNYGYTF. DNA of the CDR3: TGTGCCAGCAGCGACGTCAGGGGGACTAACTATGGCTACACCTTC.

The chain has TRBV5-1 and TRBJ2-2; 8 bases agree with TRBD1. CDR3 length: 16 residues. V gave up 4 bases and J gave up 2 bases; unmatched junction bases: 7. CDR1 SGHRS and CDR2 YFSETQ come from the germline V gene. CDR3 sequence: CASSGWTGINTGELFF. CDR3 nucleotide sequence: TGCGCCAGCAGCGGGTGGACAGGGATCAACACCGGGGAGCTGTTTTTT.

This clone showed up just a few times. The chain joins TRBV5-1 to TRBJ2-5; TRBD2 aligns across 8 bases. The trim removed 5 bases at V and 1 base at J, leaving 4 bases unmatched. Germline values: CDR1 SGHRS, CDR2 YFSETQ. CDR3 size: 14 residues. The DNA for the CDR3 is TGCGCCAGCAGTTTAACTAGCGGCCAAGAGACCCAGTACTTC. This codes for CASSLTSGQETQYF.

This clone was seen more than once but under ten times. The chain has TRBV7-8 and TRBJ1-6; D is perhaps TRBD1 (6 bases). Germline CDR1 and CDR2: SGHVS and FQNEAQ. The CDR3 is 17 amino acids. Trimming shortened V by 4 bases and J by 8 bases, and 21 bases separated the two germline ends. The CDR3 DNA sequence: TGTGCCAGCAGCTCACGTCCCAGGGGTCAGGGTCATTCACCCCTCCACTTT. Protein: CASSSRPRGQGHSPLHF.

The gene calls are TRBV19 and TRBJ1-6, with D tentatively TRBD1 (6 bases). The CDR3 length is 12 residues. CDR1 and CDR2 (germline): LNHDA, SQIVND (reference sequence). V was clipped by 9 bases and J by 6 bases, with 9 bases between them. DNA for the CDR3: TGTGCCAGCAAACAGGGTAATTCACCCCTCCACTTT. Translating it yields CASKQGNSPLHF.

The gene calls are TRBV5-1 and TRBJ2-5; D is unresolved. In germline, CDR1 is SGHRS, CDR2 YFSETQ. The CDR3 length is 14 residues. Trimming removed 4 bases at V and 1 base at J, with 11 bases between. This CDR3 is CASSPIPPQETQYF. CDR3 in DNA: TGCGCCAGCAGCCCCATACCCCCCCAAGAGACCCAGTACTTC.

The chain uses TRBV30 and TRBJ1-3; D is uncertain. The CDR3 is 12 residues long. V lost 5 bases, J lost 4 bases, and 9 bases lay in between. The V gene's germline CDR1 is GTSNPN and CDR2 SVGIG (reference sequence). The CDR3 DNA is TGTGCCTGGTCGAGGGTCGGAAACACCATATATTTT. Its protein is CAWSRVGNTIYF.

The CDR3 sequence is CASSPLSGSGNTIYF. CDR3 nucleotides: TGCGCCAGCAGCCCACTGTCAGGGTCCGGAAACACCATATATTTT. The genes are TRBV5-1 and TRBJ1-3, with TRBD1 as a possible D gene (5 bases). V lost 4 bases to trimming and J lost 4 bases, with 15 bases between them. The CDR3 consists of 15 residues. Per the germline V gene, CDR1 is SGHRS and CDR2 is YFSETQ.

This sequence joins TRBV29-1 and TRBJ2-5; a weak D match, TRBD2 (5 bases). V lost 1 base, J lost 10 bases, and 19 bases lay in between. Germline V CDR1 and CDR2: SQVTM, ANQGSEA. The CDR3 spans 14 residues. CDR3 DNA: TGCAGCGTTGAAGTAGCGAGGAGTCCAATCGACCAGTACTTC. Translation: CSVEVARSPIDQYF. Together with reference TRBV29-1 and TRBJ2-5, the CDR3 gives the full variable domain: SAVISQKPSRDICQRGTSLTIQCQVDSQVTMMFWYRQQPGQSLTLIATANQGSEATYESGFVIDKFPISRPNLTFSTLTVSNMSPEDSSIYLCSVEVARSPIDQYFGPGTRLLVL.

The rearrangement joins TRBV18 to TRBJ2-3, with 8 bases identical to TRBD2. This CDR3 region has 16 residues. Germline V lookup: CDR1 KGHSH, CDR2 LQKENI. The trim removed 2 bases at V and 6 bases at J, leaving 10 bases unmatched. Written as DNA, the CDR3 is TGTGCCAGCTCACCAAATCGGATTAGCGGGGTGGATACGCAGTATTTT. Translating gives CASSPNRISGVDTQYF.

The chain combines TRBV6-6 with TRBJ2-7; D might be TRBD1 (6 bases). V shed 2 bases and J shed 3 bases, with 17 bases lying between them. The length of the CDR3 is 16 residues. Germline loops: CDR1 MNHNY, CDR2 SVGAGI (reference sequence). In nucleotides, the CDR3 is TGTGCCAGCAGTTACGACCACGGGACACTGGGCTACGAGCAGTACTTC. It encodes CASSYDHGTLGYEQYF.

CDR3 bases: TGTGCCAGCGGGGGACAGAACTATGAGCAGTTCTTC. Its protein is CASGGQNYEQFF. The chain is built from TRBV9 and TRBJ2-1, with 7 bases aligning to TRBD1. The V gene's germline CDR1 is SGDLS and CDR2 YYNGEE. Trimming removed 7 bases from V and 8 bases from J; junction bases left unmatched: 6. The CDR3 runs to 12 residues. Supplemented by reference TRBV9 and TRBJ2-1, the full variable domain reads DSGVTQTPKHLITATGQRVTLRCSPRSGDLSVYWYQQSLDQGLQFLIQYYNGEERAKGNILERFSAQQFPDLHSELNLSSLELGDSALYFCASGGQNYEQFFGPGTRLTVL.

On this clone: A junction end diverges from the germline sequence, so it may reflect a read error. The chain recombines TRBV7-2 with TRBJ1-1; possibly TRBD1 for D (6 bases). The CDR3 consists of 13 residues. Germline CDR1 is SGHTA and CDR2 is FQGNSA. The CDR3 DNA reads TGTGCCAGCAGCAAAAACCGGGACACCGAAGCTTTCTTT. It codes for CASSKNRDTEAFF.

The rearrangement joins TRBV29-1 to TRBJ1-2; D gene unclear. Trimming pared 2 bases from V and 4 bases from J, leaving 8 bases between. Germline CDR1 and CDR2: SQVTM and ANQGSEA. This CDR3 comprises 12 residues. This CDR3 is CSVEFGGYGYTF. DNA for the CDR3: TGCAGCGTTGAATTTGGCGGCTATGGCTACACCTTC.

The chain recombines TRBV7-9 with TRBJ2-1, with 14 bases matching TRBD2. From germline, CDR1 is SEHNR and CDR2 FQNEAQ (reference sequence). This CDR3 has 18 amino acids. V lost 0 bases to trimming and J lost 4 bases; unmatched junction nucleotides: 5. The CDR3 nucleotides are TGTGCCAGCAGCTTAGCTCCAGGACTAGCGGGAGGTTACAATGAGCAGTTCTTC. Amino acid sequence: CASSLAPGLAGGYNEQFF.

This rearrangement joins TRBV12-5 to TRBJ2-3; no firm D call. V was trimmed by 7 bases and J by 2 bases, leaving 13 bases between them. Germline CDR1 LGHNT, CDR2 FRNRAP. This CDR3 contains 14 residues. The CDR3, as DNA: TGTGCTAGTGCCCAGTTTAGTCCCACAGATACGCAGTATTTT. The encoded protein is CASAQFSPTDTQYF.

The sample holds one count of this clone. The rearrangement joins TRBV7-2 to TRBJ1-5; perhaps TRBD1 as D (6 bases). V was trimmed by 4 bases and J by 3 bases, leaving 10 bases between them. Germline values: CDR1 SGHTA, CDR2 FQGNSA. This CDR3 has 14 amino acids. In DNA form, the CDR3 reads TGTGCCAGCAGCTCCGGACAGCTCAATCAGCCCCAGCATTTT. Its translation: CASSSGQLNQPQHF.

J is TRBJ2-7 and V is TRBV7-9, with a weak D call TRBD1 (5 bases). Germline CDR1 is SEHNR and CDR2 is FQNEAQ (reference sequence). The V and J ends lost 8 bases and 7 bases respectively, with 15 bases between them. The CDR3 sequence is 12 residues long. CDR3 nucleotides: TGTGCCAGCTTAGGCAGGGTGGGTGAGCAGTACTTC. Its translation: CASLGRVGEQYF.